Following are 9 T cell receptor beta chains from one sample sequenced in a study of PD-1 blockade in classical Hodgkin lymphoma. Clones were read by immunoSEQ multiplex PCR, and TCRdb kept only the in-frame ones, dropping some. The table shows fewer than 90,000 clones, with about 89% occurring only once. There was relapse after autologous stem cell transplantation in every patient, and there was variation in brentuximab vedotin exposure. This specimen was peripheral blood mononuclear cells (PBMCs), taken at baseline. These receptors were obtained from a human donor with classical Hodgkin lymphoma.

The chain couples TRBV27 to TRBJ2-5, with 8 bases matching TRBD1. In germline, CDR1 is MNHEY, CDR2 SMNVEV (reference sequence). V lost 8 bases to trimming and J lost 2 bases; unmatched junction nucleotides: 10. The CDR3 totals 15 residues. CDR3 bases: TGTGCCAGCCGACGCCTCGGACAGGGTCAAGAGACCCAGTACTTC. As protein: CASRRLGQGQETQYF.

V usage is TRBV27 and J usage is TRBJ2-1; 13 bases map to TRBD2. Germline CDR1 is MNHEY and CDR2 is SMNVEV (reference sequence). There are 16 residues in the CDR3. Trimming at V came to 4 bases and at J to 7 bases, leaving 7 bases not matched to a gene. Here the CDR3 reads CASSSAGLAGINEQFF. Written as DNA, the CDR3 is TGTGCCAGCAGTTCGGCGGGACTAGCGGGGATTAATGAGCAGTTCTTC.

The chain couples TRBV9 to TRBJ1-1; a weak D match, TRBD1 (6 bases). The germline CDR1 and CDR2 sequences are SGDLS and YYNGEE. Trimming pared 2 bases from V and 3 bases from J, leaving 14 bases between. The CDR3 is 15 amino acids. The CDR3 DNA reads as TGTGCCAGCAGCGTCGCCACAGGGTGGGACACTGAAGCTTTCTTT. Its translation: CASSVATGWDTEAFF.

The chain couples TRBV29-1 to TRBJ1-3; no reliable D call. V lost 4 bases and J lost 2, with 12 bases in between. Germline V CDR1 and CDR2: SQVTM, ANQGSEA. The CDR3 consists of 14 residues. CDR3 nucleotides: TGCAGCGTTGTTTGGGAGGAGGCTGGAAACACCATATATTTT. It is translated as CSVVWEEAGNTIYF.

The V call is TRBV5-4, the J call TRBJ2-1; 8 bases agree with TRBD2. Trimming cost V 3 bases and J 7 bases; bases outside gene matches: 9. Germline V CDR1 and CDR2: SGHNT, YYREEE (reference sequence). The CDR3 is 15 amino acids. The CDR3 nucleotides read TGTGCCAGCAGCTCGGGAGGACTAGCAGGTAATGAGCAGTTCTTC. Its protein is CASSSGGLAGNEQFF.

The CDR3 nucleotides are TGTGCCAGCAGCTTGGGACAGGGGGCCCACGAGCAGTACTTC. This sequence encodes CASSLGQGAHEQYF. The rearrangement links TRBV7-9 to TRBJ2-7; TRBD1 matches 12 bases. This CDR3 is built from 14 residues. Unmatched junction bases numbered 2, after V lost 3 bases and J lost 5 bases. The germline V gene has CDR1 SEHNR and CDR2 FQNEAQ (reference sequence).

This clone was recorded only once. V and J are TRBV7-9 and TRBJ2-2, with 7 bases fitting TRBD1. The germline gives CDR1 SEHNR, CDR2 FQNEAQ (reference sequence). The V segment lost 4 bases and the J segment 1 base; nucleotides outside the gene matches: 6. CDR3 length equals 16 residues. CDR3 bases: TGTGCCAGCAGCTGGGGACAGCCGGTGAACACCGGGGAGCTGTTTTTT. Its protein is CASSWGQPVNTGELFF.

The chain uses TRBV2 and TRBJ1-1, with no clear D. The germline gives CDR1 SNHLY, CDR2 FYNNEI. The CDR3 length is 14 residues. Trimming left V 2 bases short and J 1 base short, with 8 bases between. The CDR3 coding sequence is TGTGCCAGCAGTGAACACCGGACGAACACTGAAGCTTTCTTT. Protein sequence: CASSEHRTNTEAFF.

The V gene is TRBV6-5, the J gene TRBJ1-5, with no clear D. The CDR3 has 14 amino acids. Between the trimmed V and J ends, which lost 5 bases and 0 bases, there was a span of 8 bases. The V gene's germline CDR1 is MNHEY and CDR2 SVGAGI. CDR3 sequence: CASSRTDSNQPQHF. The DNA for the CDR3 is TGTGCCAGCAGTCGGACCGATAGCAATCAGCCCCAGCATTTT.